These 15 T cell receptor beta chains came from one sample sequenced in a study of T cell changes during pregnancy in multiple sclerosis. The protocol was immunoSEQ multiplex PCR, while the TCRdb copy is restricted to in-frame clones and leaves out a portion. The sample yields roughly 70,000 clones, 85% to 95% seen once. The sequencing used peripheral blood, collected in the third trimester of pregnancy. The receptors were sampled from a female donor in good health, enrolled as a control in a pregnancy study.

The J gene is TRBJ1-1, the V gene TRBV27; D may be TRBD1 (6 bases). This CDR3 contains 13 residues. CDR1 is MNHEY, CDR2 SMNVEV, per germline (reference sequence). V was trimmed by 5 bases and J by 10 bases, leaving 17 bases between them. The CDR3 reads CASSLKTGYRAFF. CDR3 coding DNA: TGTGCCAGCAGTCTCAAAACAGGGTATCGAGCTTTCTTT.

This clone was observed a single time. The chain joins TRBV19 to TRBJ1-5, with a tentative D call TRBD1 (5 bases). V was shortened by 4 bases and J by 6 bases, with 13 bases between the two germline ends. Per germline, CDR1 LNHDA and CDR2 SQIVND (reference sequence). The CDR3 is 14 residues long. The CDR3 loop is CASSRPGGSQPQHF. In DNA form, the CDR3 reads TGTGCCAGTAGTAGACCCGGGGGGAGTCAGCCCCAGCATTTT.

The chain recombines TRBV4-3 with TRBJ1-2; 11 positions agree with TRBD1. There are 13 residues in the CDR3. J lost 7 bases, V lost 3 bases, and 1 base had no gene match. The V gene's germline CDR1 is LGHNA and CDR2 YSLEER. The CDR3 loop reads CASSHGTGGGYTF. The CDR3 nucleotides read TGCGCCAGCAGCCACGGGACAGGGGGTGGCTACACCTTC.

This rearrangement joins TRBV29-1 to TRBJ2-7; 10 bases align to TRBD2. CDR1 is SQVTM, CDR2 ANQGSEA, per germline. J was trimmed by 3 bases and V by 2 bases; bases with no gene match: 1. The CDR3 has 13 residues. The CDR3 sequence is CSVETSGNYEQYF. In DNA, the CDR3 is TGCAGCGTTGAAACTAGCGGGAACTACGAGCAGTACTTC.

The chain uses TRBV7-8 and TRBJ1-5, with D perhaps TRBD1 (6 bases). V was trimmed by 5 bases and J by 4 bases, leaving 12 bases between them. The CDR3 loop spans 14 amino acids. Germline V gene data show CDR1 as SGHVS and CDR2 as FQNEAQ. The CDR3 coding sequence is TGTGCCAGCAGCCAGCAGGGGTATAATCAGCCCCAGCATTTT. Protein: CASSQQGYNQPQHF. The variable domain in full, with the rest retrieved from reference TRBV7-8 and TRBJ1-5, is GAGVSQSPRYKVAKRGQDVALRCDPISGHVSLFWYQQALGQGPEFLTYFQNEAQLDKSGLPSDRFFAERPEGSVSTLKIQRTQQEDSAVYLCASSQQGYNQPQHFGDGTRLSIL.

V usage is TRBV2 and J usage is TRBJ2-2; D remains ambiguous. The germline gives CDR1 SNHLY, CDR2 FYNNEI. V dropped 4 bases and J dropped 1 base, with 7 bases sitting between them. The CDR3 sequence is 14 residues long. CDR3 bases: TGTGCCAGCAGTGGTAACAGGAACACCGGGGAGCTGTTTTTT. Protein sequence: CASSGNRNTGELFF.

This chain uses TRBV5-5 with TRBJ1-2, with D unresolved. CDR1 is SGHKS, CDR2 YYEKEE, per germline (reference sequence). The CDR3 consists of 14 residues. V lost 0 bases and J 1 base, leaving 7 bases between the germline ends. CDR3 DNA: TGTGCCAGCAGCTTGGCCGCCAGTAACTATGGCTACACCTTC. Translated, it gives CASSLAASNYGYTF.

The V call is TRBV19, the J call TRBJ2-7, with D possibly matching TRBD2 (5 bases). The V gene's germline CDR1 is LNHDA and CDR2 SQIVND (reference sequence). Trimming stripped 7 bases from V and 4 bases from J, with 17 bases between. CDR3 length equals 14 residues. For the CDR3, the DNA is TGTGCCAGTAACTCAGGAGGACCGGCTTACGAGCAGTACTTC. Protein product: CASNSGGPAYEQYF.

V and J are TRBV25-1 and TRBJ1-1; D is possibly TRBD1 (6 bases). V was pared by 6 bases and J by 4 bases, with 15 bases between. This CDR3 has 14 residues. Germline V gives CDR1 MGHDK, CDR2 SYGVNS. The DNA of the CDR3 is TGTGCCAGCAGGACACAGGGTAGGGTCACTGAAGCTTTCTTT. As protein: CASRTQGRVTEAFF.

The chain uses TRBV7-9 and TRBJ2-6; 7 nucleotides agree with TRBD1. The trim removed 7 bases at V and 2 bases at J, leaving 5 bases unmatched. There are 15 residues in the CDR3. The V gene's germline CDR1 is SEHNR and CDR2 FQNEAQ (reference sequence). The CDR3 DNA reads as TGTGCCAGCACCCGAACAGGGGCTGGGGCCAACGTCCTGACTTTC. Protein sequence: CASTRTGAGANVLTF.

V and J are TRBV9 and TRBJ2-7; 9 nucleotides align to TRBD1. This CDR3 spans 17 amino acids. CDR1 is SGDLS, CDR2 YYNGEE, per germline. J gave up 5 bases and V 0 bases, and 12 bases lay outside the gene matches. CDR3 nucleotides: TGTGCCAGCAGCGTAGGGGTTGTGGGGACAGGGTCCCACGAGCAGTACTTC. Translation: CASSVGVVGTGSHEQYF.

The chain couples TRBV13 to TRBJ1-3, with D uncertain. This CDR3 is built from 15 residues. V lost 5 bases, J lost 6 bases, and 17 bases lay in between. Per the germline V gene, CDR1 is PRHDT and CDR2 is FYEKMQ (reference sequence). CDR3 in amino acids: CASSDGSSAANTIYF. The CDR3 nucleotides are TGTGCCAGCAGCGACGGGTCCTCCGCGGCAAACACCATATATTTT.

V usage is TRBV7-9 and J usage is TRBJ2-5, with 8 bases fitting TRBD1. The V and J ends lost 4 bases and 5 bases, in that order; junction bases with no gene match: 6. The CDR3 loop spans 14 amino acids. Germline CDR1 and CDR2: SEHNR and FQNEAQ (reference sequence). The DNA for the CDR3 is TGTGCCAGCAGCTCCAGGGGGCTGGGGGAGACCCAGTACTTC. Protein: CASSSRGLGETQYF. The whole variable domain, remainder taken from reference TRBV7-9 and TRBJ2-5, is DTGVSQNPRHKITKRGQNVTFRCDPISEHNRLYWYRQTLGQGPEFLTYFQNEAQLEKSRLLSDRFSAERPKGSFSTLEIQRTEQGDSAMYLCASSSRGLGETQYFGPGTRLLVL.

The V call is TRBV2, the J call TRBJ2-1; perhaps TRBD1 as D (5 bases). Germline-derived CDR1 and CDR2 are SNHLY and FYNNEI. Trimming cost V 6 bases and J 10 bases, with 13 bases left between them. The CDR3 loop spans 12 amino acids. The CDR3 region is CASRGLSEEQFF. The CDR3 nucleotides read TGTGCCAGCAGGGGGCTAAGCGAGGAGCAGTTCTTC.

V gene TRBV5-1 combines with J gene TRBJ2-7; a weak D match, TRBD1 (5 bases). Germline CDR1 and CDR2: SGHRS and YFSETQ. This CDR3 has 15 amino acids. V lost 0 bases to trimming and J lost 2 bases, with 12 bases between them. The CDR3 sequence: CASSLASGQAYEQYF. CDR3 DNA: TGCGCCAGCAGCTTGGCCTCAGGGCAAGCCTACGAGCAGTACTTC.